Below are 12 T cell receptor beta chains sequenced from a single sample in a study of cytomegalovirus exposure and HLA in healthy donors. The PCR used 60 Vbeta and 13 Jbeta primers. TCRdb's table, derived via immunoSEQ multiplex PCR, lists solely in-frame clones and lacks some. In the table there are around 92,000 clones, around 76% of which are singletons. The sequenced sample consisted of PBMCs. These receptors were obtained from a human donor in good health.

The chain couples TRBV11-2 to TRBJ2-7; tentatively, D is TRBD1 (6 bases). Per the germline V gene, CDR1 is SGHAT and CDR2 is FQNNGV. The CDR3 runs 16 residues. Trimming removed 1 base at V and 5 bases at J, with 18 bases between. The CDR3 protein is CASSLGPNRWGHEQYF. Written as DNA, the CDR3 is TGTGCCAGCAGCTTAGGTCCGAACCGGTGGGGGCACGAGCAGTACTTC.

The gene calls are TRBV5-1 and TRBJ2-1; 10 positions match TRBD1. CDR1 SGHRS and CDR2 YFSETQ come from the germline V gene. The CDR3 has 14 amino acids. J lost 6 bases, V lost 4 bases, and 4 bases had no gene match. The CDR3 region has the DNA TGCGCCAGCAGCCCCCGGGACAGGGGCAATGAGCAGTTCTTC. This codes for CASSPRDRGNEQFF.

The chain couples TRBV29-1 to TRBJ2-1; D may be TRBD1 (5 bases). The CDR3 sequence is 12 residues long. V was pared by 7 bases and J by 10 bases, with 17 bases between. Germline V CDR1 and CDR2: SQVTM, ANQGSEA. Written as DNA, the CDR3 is TGCAGCGCCAGGGAACAGCACGGGGAGCAGTTCTTC. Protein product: CSAREQHGEQFF.

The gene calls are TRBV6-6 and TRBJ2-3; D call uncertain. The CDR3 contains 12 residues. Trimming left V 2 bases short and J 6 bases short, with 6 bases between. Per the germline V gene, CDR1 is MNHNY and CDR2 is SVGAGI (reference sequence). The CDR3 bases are TGTGCCAGCAGTTACGTGGAGGATACGCAGTATTTT. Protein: CASSYVEDTQYF.

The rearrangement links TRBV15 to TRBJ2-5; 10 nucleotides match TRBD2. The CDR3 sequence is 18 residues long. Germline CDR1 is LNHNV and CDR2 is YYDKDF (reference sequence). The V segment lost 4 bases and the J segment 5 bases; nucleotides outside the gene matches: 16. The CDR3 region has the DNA TGTGCCACCAGCAAAGAAGACGCTAGCGGGAGAGGCGGTGAGACCCAGTACTTC. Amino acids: CATSKEDASGRGGETQYF.

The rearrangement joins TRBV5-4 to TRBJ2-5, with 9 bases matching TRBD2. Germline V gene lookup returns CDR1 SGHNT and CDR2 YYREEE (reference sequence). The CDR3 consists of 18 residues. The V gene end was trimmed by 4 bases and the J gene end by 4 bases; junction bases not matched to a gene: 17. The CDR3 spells CASSAPGGAGGPRETQYF. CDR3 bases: TGTGCCAGCAGCGCTCCTGGGGGGGCGGGAGGGCCGCGAGAGACCCAGTACTTC. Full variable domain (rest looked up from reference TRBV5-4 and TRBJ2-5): ETGVTQSPTHLIKTRGQQVTLRCSSQSGHNTVSWYQQALGQGPQFIFQYYREEENGRGNFPPRFSGLQFPNYSSELNVNALELDDSALYLCASSAPGGAGGPRETQYFGPGTRLLVL.

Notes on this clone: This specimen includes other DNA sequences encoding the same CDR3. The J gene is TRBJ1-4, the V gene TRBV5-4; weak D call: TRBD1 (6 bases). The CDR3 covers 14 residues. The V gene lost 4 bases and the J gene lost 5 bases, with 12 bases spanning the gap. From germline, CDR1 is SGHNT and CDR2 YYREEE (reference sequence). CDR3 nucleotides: TGTGCCAGCAGCCTGAACCAGGGGAATGAAAAACTGTTTTTT. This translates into CASSLNQGNEKLFF.

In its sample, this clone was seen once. CDR3 in DNA: TGCGCCAGCAGCTTGGCCTCCACCTCACTAGAGACCCAGTACTTC. Its translation: CASSLASTSLETQYF. This chain joins TRBV5-1 and TRBJ2-5; D ambiguous. Germline values: CDR1 SGHRS, CDR2 YFSETQ. CDR3 length equals 15 residues. V was trimmed by 0 bases and J by 4 bases, leaving 13 bases between them.

The CDR3 DNA reads TGTGCCAGCAGTGCGGGGACAGGGGCGGCCGGGGAGCTGTTTTTT. It specifies CASSAGTGAAGELFF. The chain is built from TRBV6-1 and TRBJ2-2, with 10 bases aligning to TRBD1. The V segment lost 4 bases and the J segment 6 bases; nucleotides outside the gene matches: 5. The CDR3 totals 15 residues. Germline assignment: CDR1 MNHNS and CDR2 SASEGT.

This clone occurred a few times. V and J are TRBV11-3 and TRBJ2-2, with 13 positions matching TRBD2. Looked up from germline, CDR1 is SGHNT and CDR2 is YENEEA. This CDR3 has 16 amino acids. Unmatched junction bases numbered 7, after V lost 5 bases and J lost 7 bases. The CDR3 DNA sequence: TGTGCCAGCAGCGGGACTAGCGGGACTAAGGGCGGGGAGCTGTTTTTT. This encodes CASSGTSGTKGGELFF.

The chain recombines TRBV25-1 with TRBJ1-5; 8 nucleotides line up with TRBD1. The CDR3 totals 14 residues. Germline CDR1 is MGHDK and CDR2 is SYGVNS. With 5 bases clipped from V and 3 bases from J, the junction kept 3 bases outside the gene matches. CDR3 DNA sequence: TGTGCCAGCAGTAAGACAGGGGACAATCAGCCCCAGCATTTT. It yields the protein CASSKTGDNQPQHF.

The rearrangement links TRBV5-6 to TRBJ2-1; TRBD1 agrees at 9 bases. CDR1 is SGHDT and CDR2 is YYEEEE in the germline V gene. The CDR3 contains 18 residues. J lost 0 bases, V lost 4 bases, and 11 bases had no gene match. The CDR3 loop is CASSPIPGQGFSYNEQFF. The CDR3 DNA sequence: TGTGCCAGCAGCCCAATCCCGGGACAGGGTTTCTCCTACAATGAGCAGTTCTTC.